This T cell receptor beta chain was captured in a study of spatial heterogeneity in lung cancer. The study, taken as a whole, reports: Within tumors, counts of expanded alpha and beta TCRs tracked tumor mutation counts.

In germline, CDR1 is SQVTM, CDR2 ANQGSEA. This CDR3 has 12 residues. With 4 bases removed from V and 2 bases from J, the gap between germline ends came to 8 bases. TCRdb ran MiXCR on the 5' RACE reads and lists one entry per CDR3 protein. The sample records approximately 2,100 distinct CDR3 sequences, roughly two fifths being singletons. By its share, this clonotype is large. Its antigen remains unidentified. This beta chain slipped into a library made for alpha chains as a stray read, so its size is not meaningful. Time point denoted: sample taken at primary tumor resection. This material consisted of lung tumor tissue, taken at surgery. The chain is built from TRBV29-1 and TRBJ2-5, with a weak D call TRBD1 (5 bases). The TCR comes from a male donor with early-stage non-small cell lung cancer. The CDR3 DNA is TGCAGCGTTGTCCGACAGCAAGAGACCCAGTACTTC. Protein sequence: CSVVRQQETQYF.